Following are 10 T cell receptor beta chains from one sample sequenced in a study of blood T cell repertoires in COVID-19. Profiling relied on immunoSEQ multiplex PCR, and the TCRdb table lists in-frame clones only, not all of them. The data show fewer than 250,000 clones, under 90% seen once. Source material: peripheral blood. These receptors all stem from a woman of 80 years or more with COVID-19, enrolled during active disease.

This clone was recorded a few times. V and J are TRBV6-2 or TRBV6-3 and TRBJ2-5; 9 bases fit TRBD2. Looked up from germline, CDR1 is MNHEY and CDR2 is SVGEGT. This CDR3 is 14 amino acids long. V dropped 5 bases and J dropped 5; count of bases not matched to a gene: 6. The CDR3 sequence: CASSLSGGGETQYF. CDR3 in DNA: TGTGCCAGCAGTCTTAGCGGGGGAGGGGAGACCCAGTACTTC.

The CDR3 protein is CATSDPTGPGNTQYF. The CDR3 coding sequence is TGTGCCACCAGTGACCCGACAGGGCCGGGGAATACGCAGTATTTT. This chain joins TRBV24-1 and TRBJ2-3, with 7 nucleotides matching TRBD1. Germline loops: CDR1 KGHDR, CDR2 SFDVKD. The CDR3 sequence is 15 residues long. The ends lost 4 bases at V and 7 bases at J; junction bases unmatched: 10.

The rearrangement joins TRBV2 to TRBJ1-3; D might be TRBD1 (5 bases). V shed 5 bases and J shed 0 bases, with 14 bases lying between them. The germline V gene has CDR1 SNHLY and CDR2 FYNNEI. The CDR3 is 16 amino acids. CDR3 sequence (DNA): TGTGCCAGCAGTACTATGGGGCTTCCCTCTGGAAACACCATATATTTT. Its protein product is CASSTMGLPSGNTIYF.

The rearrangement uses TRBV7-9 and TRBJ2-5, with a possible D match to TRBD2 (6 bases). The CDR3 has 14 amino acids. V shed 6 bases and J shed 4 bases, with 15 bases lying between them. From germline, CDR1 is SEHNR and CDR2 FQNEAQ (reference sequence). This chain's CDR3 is CASRKQGGGETQYF. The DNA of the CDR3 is TGTGCCAGCAGGAAGCAGGGAGGCGGAGAGACCCAGTACTTC.

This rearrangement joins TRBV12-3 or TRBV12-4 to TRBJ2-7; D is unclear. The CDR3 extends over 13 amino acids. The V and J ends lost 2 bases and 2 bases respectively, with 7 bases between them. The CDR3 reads CASSLSIPYEQYF. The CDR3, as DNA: TGTGCCAGCAGTTTATCTATTCCCTACGAGCAGTACTTC.

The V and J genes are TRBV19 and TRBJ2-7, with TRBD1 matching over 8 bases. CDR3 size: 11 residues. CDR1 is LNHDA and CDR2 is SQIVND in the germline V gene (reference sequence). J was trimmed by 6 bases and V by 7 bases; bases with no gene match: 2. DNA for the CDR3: TGTGCCAGTATACAGGGGGGCGAGCAGTACTTC. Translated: CASIQGGEQYF. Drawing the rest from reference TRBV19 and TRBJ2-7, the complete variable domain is DGGITQSPKYLFRKEGQNVTLSCEQNLNHDAMYWYRQDPGQGLRLIYYSQIVNDFQKGDIAEGYSVSREKKESFPLTVTSAQKNPTAFYLCASIQGGEQYFGPGTRLTVT.

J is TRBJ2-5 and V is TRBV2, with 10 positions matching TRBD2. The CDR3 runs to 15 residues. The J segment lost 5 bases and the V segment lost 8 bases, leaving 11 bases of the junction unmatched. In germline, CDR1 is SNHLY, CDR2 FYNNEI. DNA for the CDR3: TGTGCCAGCGGAACTAGCGGGGCCCCAGGGGAGACCCAGTACTTC. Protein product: CASGTSGAPGETQYF.

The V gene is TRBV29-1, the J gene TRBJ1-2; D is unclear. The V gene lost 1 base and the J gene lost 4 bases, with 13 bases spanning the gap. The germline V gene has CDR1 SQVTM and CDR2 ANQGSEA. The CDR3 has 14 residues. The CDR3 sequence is CSVEGEGSLYGYTF. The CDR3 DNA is TGCAGCGTTGAAGGGGAGGGCAGTCTCTATGGCTACACCTTC.

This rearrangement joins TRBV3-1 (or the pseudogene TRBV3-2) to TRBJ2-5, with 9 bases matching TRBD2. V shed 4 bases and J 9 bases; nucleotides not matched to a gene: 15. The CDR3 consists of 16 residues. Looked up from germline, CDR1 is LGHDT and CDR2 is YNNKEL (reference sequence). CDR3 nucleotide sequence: TGTGCCAGCAGCCCAACGGTGGGACTAGCAGTTAATGCCCAGTACTTC. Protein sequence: CASSPTVGLAVNAQYF.

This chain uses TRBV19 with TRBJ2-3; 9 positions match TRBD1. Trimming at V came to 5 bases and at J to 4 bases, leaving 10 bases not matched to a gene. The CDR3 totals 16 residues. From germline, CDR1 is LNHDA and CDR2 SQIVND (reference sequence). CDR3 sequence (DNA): TGTGCCAGTAGTGGGGACGGGACAGGGAGGGCAGATACGCAGTATTTT. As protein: CASSGDGTGRADTQYF.